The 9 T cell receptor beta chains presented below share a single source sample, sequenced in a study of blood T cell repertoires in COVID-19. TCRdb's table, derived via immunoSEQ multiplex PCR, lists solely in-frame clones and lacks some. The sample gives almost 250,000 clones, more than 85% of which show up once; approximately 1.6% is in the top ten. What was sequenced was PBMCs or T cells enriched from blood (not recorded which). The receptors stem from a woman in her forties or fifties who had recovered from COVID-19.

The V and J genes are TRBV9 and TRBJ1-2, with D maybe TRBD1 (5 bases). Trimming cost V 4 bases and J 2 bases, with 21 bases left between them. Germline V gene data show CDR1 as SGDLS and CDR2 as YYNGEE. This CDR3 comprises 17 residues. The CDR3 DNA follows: TGTGCCAGCAGCTCTAGGGCAGGGTCTTTTTTAAACTATGGCTACACCTTC. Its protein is CASSSRAGSFLNYGYTF.

The CDR3 protein is CASSLVDDRGFYGYTF. The DNA of the CDR3 is TGTGCCAGCAGCTTAGTAGACGACAGGGGCTTCTATGGCTACACCTTC. The chain is built from TRBV7-6 and TRBJ1-2, with 8 bases fitting TRBD1. Germline-derived CDR1 and CDR2 are SGHVS and FNYEAQ. The CDR3 is made up of 16 amino acids. V gave up 1 base and J gave up 4 bases; unmatched junction bases: 8. The full variable domain, rest sourced from reference TRBV7-6 and TRBJ1-2, is GAGVSQSPRYKVTKRGQDVALRCDPISGHVSLYWYRQALGQGPEFLTYFNYEAQQDKSGLPNDRFSAERPEGSISTLTIQRTEQRDSAMYRCASSLVDDRGFYGYTFGSGTRLTVV.

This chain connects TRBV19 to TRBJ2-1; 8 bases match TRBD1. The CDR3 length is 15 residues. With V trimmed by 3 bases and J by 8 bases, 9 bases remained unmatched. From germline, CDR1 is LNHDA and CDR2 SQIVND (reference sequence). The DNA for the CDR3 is TGTGCCAGTAGTATCTGGACAGGGCTTGGAGATGAGCAGTTCTTC. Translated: CASSIWTGLGDEQFF.

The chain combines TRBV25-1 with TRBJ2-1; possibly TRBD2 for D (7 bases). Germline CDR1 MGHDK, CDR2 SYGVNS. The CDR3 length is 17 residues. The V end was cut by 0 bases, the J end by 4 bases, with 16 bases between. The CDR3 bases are TGTGCCAGCAGTGAATATGGGGAGCGGGACACTTACAATGAGCAGTTCTTC. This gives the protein CASSEYGERDTYNEQFF.

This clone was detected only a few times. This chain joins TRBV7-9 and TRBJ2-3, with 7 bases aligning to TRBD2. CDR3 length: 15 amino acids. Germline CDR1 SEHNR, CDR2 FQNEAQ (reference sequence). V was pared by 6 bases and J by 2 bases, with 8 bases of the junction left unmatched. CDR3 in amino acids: CASRTTSENTDTQYF. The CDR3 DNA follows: TGTGCCAGCAGGACAACTAGCGAAAACACAGATACGCAGTATTTT.

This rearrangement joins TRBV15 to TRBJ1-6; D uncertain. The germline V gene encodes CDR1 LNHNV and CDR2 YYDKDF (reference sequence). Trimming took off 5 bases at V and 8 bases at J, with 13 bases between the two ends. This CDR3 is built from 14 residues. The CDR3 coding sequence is TGTGCCACCAGCCGTGATCTTCGGGATTCACCCCTCCACTTT. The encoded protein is CATSRDLRDSPLHF.

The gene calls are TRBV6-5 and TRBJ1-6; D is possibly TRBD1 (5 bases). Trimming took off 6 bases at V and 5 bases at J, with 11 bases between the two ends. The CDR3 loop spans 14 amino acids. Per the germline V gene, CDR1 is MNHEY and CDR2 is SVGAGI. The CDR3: CASSRQRDNSPLHF. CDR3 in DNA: TGTGCCAGCAGCAGACAGCGAGATAATTCACCCCTCCACTTT.

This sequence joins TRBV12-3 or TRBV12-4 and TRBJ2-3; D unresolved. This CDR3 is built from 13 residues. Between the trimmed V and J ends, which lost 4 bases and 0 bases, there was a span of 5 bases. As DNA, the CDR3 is TGTGCCAGCAGTTACGGGAGCACAGATACGCAGTATTTT. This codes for CASSYGSTDTQYF.

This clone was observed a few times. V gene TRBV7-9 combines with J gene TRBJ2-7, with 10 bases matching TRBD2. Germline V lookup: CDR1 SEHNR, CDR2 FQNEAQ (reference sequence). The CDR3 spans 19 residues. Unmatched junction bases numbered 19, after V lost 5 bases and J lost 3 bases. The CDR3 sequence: CASSQTPLAGANPDYEQYF. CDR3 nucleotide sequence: TGTGCCAGCAGCCAGACCCCCCTAGCGGGAGCCAACCCAGACTACGAGCAGTACTTC.